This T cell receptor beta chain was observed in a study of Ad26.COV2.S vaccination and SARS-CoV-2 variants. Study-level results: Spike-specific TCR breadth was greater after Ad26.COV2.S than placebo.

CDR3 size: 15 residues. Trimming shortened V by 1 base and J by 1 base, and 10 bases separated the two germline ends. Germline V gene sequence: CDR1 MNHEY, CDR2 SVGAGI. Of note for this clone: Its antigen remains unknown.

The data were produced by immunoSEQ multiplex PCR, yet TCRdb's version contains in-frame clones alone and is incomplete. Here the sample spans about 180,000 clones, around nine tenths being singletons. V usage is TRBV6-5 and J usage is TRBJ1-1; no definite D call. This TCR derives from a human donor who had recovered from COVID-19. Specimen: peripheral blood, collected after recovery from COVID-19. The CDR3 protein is CASSYLPDQNTEAFF. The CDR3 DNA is TGTGCCAGCAGTTACTTACCTGACCAGAACACTGAAGCTTTCTTT.